Listed below are T cell receptor beta chains from one sample, sequenced in a study of OX40 agonist ivuxolimab in advanced cancers. Sequencing was performed with immunoSEQ multiplex PCR; in TCRdb, only in-frame clones are kept and a portion is missing. The data show tens of thousands of clones, with approximately 81% seen just once and roughly 0.9% held by the top ten. The sequencing here drew on CD4+ or CD8+ T cells sorted from blood, taken in a trial of the OX40 agonist ivuxolimab. These receptors were taken from an adult with an advanced solid tumor such as melanoma, head and neck, liver or kidney cancer. The CDR3 runs from the conserved cysteine through the conserved F or W. D genes are given only for firm matches. Where a row states a size, it is once, few, many or the class of an expanded clone; other rows omit it.

clone size: -; V gene: TRBV2; D gene: -; J gene: TRBJ1-1; CDR3 protein: CASNPRRGNGEAFF; CDR3 DNA: TGTGCCAGCAACCCTCGGAGGGGGAACGGTGAAGCTTTCTTT
clone size: -; V gene: TRBV11-2; D gene: -; J gene: TRBJ2-7; CDR3 protein: CASSLGVASGDEQYF; CDR3 DNA: TGTGCCAGCAGCTTAGGAGTTGCGTCAGGGGACGAGCAGTACTTC
clone size: -; V gene: TRBV10-1; D gene: TRBD1; J gene: TRBJ1-1; CDR3 protein: CASSRQGPLNTEAFF; CDR3 DNA: TGCGCCAGCAGCCGACAGGGACCGTTGAACACTGAAGCTTTCTTT
clone size: -; V gene: TRBV5-1; D gene: TRBD1; J gene: TRBJ1-6; CDR3 protein: CASSFRDRTYSPLHF; CDR3 DNA: TGCGCCAGCAGCTTCCGGGACAGGACTTATTCACCCCTCCACTTT
clone size: -; V gene: TRBV7-8; D gene: -; J gene: TRBJ1-3; CDR3 protein: CASSQIGNTIYF; CDR3 DNA: TGTGCCAGCAGTCAAATTGGAAACACCATATATTTT
clone size: once; V gene: TRBV11-3; D gene: TRBD2; J gene: TRBJ2-2; CDR3 protein: CASSPGDGRAGELFF; CDR3 DNA: TGTGCCAGCAGCCCCGGGGACGGGAGGGCCGGGGAGCTGTTTTTT
clone size: -; V gene: TRBV7-9; D gene: -; J gene: TRBJ2-7; CDR3 protein: CASSLDVSPYEQYF; CDR3 DNA: TGTGCCAGCAGCTTAGATGTCAGCCCCTACGAGCAGTACTTC
clone size: few; V gene: TRBV5-1; D gene: -; J gene: TRBJ2-3; CDR3 protein: CASSLWGAGTDTQYF; CDR3 DNA: TGCGCCAGCAGCTTATGGGGGGCGGGGACAGATACGCAGTATTTT
clone size: -; V gene: TRBV7-9; D gene: TRBD2; J gene: TRBJ2-1; CDR3 protein: CASNNLAATNEQFF; CDR3 DNA: TGTGCCAGCAACAACCTAGCGGCGACCAATGAGCAGTTCTTC
clone size: -; V gene: TRBV6-1; D gene: -; J gene: TRBJ1-4; CDR3 protein: CASSEGTALFREKLFF; CDR3 DNA: TGTGCCAGCAGTGAAGGGACAGCCCTCTTCCGTGAAAAACTGTTTTTT
clone size: -; V gene: TRBV18; D gene: -; J gene: TRBJ1-5; CDR3 protein: CASSLRGDSNQPQHF; CDR3 DNA: TGTGCCAGCTCACTGCGAGGGGATAGCAATCAGCCCCAGCATTTT
clone size: -; V gene: TRBV30; D gene: -; J gene: TRBJ1-1; CDR3 protein: CAWSVWGTEAFF; CDR3 DNA: TGTGCCTGGAGTGTATGGGGCACTGAAGCTTTCTTT
clone size: few; V gene: TRBV4-3; D gene: -; J gene: TRBJ1-2; CDR3 protein: CASSQGYGYTF; CDR3 DNA: TGCGCCAGCAGCCAAGGGTATGGCTACACCTTC
clone size: -; V gene: TRBV19; D gene: -; J gene: TRBJ2-3; CDR3 protein: CASSRGADTQYF; CDR3 DNA: TGTGCCAGTAGTCGGGGAGCGGATACGCAGTATTTT
clone size: few; V gene: TRBV6-4; D gene: -; J gene: TRBJ1-1; CDR3 protein: CASSDQPSGRQAFF; CDR3 DNA: TGTGCCAGCAGTGACCAACCGTCCGGTAGGCAAGCTTTCTTT
clone size: once; V gene: TRBV2; D gene: -; J gene: TRBJ1-1; CDR3 protein: CASSEGGAGELNTEAFF; CDR3 DNA: TGTGCCAGCAGTGAGGGAGGGGCAGGGGAATTGAACACTGAAGCTTTCTTT
clone size: -; V gene: TRBV7-9; D gene: -; J gene: TRBJ2-3; CDR3 protein: CASSLGLRGSDTQYF; CDR3 DNA: TGTGCCAGCAGCTTAGGCCTGCGAGGGTCAGATACGCAGTATTTT
clone size: -; V gene: TRBV7-8; D gene: -; J gene: TRBJ2-3; CDR3 protein: CASSSGMPGDTQYF; CDR3 DNA: TGTGCCAGCAGCTCGGGCATGCCGGGAGATACGCAGTATTTT
clone size: -; V gene: TRBV19; D gene: TRBD1; J gene: TRBJ2-7; CDR3 protein: CASSPRDRDLYEQYF; CDR3 DNA: TGTGCCAGTAGTCCCCGGGACAGGGACCTATACGAGCAGTACTTC
clone size: -; V gene: TRBV11-3; D gene: -; J gene: TRBJ2-7; CDR3 protein: CASSLESDEQYF; CDR3 DNA: TGTGCCAGCAGCTTAGAGTCAGACGAGCAGTACTTC
clone size: -; V gene: TRBV18; D gene: -; J gene: TRBJ1-4; CDR3 protein: CASSPSGELEKLFF; CDR3 DNA: TGTGCCAGCTCACCAAGTGGGGAATTGGAAAAACTGTTTTTT
clone size: -; V gene: TRBV7-2; D gene: -; J gene: TRBJ2-7; CDR3 protein: CASSLGGPKYF; CDR3 DNA: TGTGCCAGCAGCTTAGGGGGGCCCAAGTACTTC
clone size: few; V gene: TRBV7-2; D gene: -; J gene: TRBJ1-2; CDR3 protein: CASSPVDGYTF; CDR3 DNA: TGTGCCAGCAGCCCAGTAGATGGCTACACCTTC
clone size: -; V gene: TRBV6-6; D gene: -; J gene: TRBJ1-1; CDR3 protein: CASSSFMRTEAFF; CDR3 DNA: TGTGCCAGCAGTTCTTTTATGCGCACTGAAGCTTTCTTT
clone size: -; V gene: TRBV7-2; D gene: -; J gene: TRBJ1-2; CDR3 protein: CASSLVRFDGYTF; CDR3 DNA: TGTGCCAGCAGCTTAGTGCGTTTTGATGGCTACACCTTC
clone size: -; V gene: TRBV4-3; D gene: -; J gene: TRBJ1-1; CDR3 protein: CASSQEGPGEAFF; CDR3 DNA: TGCGCCAGCAGCCAAGAGGGACCAGGGGAAGCTTTCTTT
clone size: -; V gene: TRBV7-2; D gene: -; J gene: TRBJ1-6; CDR3 protein: CASSLVGQGDSPLHF; CDR3 DNA: TGTGCCAGCAGCTTAGTAGGCCAGGGAGATTCACCCCTCCACTTT
clone size: -; V gene: TRBV11-3; D gene: -; J gene: TRBJ2-3; CDR3 protein: CASSLGRQGTDTQYF; CDR3 DNA: TGTGCCAGCAGCTTAGGCCGCCAAGGCACAGATACGCAGTATTTT
clone size: once; V gene: TRBV5-1; D gene: -; J gene: TRBJ2-2; CDR3 protein: CASSLQGPNTGELFF; CDR3 DNA: TGCGCCAGCAGCTTGCAGGGCCCTAACACCGGGGAGCTGTTTTTT
clone size: -; V gene: TRBV7-6; D gene: -; J gene: TRBJ2-7; CDR3 protein: CASSSDRTGEQYF; CDR3 DNA: TGTGCCAGCAGCTCGGACAGAACGGGCGAGCAGTACTTC
clone size: -; V gene: TRBV28; D gene: -; J gene: TRBJ1-2; CDR3 protein: CASSFGRGGYTF; CDR3 DNA: TGTGCCAGCAGTTTTGGACGGGGTGGCTACACCTTC
clone size: -; V gene: TRBV5-1; D gene: TRBD2; J gene: TRBJ2-3; CDR3 protein: CASCRDSGMATDTQYF; CDR3 DNA: TGCGCCAGCTGCAGGGATAGCGGGATGGCCACAGATACGCAGTATTTT
clone size: -; V gene: TRBV19; D gene: TRBD1; J gene: TRBJ1-2; CDR3 protein: CASSIGGQGARNGYTF; CDR3 DNA: TGTGCCAGTAGTATCGGGGGACAGGGGGCGCGGAATGGCTACACCTTC
clone size: -; V gene: TRBV9; D gene: TRBD1; J gene: TRBJ1-1; CDR3 protein: CASSYNTGGGTEAFF; CDR3 DNA: TGTGCCAGCAGCTACAATACAGGGGGGGGCACTGAAGCTTTCTTT
clone size: -; V gene: TRBV28; D gene: -; J gene: TRBJ2-7; CDR3 protein: CASTDGGPSEQYF; CDR3 DNA: TGTGCCAGCACCGACGGGGGACCCTCCGAGCAGTACTTC
clone size: -; V gene: TRBV6-5; D gene: TRBD1; J gene: TRBJ2-7; CDR3 protein: CASSTRDSSYEQYF; CDR3 DNA: TGTGCCAGCAGCACCCGGGACAGCTCCTACGAGCAGTACTTC
clone size: -; V gene: TRBV23-1; D gene: -; J gene: TRBJ2-1; CDR3 protein: CASSQSLPKGSHEQFF; CDR3 DNA: TGCGCCAGCAGTCAATCTTTACCCAAGGGGAGCCATGAGCAGTTCTTC
clone size: few; V gene: TRBV6-8; D gene: -; J gene: TRBJ1-1; CDR3 protein: CASRATEAFF; CDR3 DNA: TGTGCCAGCAGGGCTACTGAAGCTTTCTTT
clone size: -; V gene: TRBV7-2; D gene: TRBD2; J gene: TRBJ2-1; CDR3 protein: CASSPGTSGSEQFF; CDR3 DNA: TGTGCCAGCAGCCCCGGGACTAGCGGAAGTGAGCAGTTCTTC
clone size: -; V gene: TRBV19; D gene: -; J gene: TRBJ2-1; CDR3 protein: CASSREGTDYNEQFF; CDR3 DNA: TGTGCCAGTAGCCGAGAGGGGACTGATTACAATGAGCAGTTCTTC
clone size: -; V gene: TRBV7-9; D gene: TRBD1; J gene: TRBJ2-2; CDR3 protein: CASSPFQGAGTGELFF; CDR3 DNA: TGTGCCAGCAGCCCGTTTCAGGGGGCAGGGACCGGGGAGCTGTTTTTT
clone size: few; V gene: TRBV6-1; D gene: -; J gene: TRBJ1-3; CDR3 protein: CASSEGFGLNTIYF; CDR3 DNA: TGTGCCAGCAGTGAGGGGTTTGGGCTTAACACCATATATTTT
clone size: -; V gene: TRBV19; D gene: TRBD2; J gene: TRBJ2-2; CDR3 protein: CASRTSGENTGELFF; CDR3 DNA: TGTGCCAGTAGGACTAGCGGAGAGAACACCGGGGAGCTGTTTTTT
clone size: -; V gene: TRBV30; D gene: -; J gene: TRBJ1-5; CDR3 protein: CAWSRRSNQPQHF; CDR3 DNA: TGTGCCTGGAGCCGACGGAGCAATCAGCCCCAGCATTTT
clone size: -; V gene: TRBV6-5; D gene: -; J gene: TRBJ2-1; CDR3 protein: CASSYSPEAYNEQFF; CDR3 DNA: TGTGCCAGCAGTTACTCACCCGAGGCCTACAATGAGCAGTTCTTC